The TCR beta chain described here comes from a study of control samples from healthy donors and cancer patients. Produced via immunoSEQ multiplex PCR; TCRdb's table is partial and in-frame only. The table includes fewer than 85,000 clones, 90% to 95% detected once. J lost 8 bases, V lost 6 bases, and 11 bases had no gene match. This CDR3 has 14 amino acids. Germline assignment: CDR1 MNHEY and CDR2 SVGAGI. The receptor was derived from a man aged 25 to 45 in good health. Sequences were obtained from blood. The J gene is TRBJ1-2, the V gene TRBV6-5, with 8 bases that match TRBD1. In nucleotides, the CDR3 is TGTGCCAGCAGGACTTACAGGGGGGGCGCCGGCTACACCTTC. It yields the protein CASRTYRGGAGYTF.